This TCR beta chain was identified during a study of cytomegalovirus exposure and HLA in healthy donors. Whole-study context: There were roughly 80 million unique TCRs (from HLA-typed donors) in an early data release. Overall study findings and caveats: A later analysis found TCR association rates differed by HLA locus, highest for DRB1 and lowest for HLA-C. Solely CMV serostatus was available to characterize immune exposure. For presence/absence analyses, sequencing depth was assumed to be roughly uniform across donors.

Vbeta (60) and Jbeta (13) primers were used in the PCR. Repertoires were generated with immunoSEQ multiplex PCR, while TCRdb's copy carries only in-frame clones and drops some. The sample comprises approximately 95,000 clones, 80% to 85% of which are singletons, and over 4% rests with the top ten. Germline V gene sequence: CDR1 SGHTA, CDR2 FQGNSA. After removal of 5 bases from V and 3 bases from J, the junction contained 5 bases not matched to a gene. This CDR3 has 14 residues. Regarding this clone: Antigen specificity is unknown.

The specimen was PBMCs. The receptor's source is a woman aged 70-85 years in good health and CMV-seropositive. This chain uses TRBV7-2 with TRBJ2-7; 9 bases are a match to TRBD1. The CDR3 sequence is CASSRDRGDYEQYF. The CDR3 nucleotides read TGTGCCAGCAGCCGTGACAGGGGGGACTACGAGCAGTACTTC.